A single T cell receptor (beta chain) is shown here with its context. This sample is drawn from a study of regulatory T cells in long-lasting Graves disease. Researchers made TCR beta libraries by using iRepertoire HTBI primers and running Arm-PCR on CDR3 regions. MiXCR, applied by TCRdb to the multiplex PCR reads, yields one record per CDR3 protein. This repertoire shows about 350,000 distinct CDR3 sequences, about a sixth found once; its top ten account for 20%. Germline CDR1 KGHDR, CDR2 SFDVKD. After removal of 4 bases from V and 4 bases from J, the junction contained 8 bases not matched to a gene. The CDR3 sequence is 16 residues long. Documented time point: newly diagnosed GD, antithyroid drugs for less than 3 months. PBMC-derived RNA was used for the TCR library. The data were also submitted as part of a second study, on T cells in Graves' hyperthyroidism and ophthalmopathy.

Source: peripheral blood mononuclear cells (PBMCs), taken at new diagnosis, from a patient treated with antithyroid drugs. This sequence was found in a woman aged 18-29 years with Graves disease. The chain couples TRBV24-1 to TRBJ2-3; 9 bases fit TRBD1. The CDR3 loop reads CATSDVPGQGSDTQYF. CDR3 nucleotides: TGTGCCACCAGTGACGTCCCGGGACAGGGTTCAGATACGCAGTATTTT.